A single sample is the source of the 27 T cell receptor beta chains below, sequenced in a study of CD8 T cells in Susac syndrome. With random hexamers, reverse transcription was performed on about 0.5 to 1 ug of RNA. TCRdb called the immunoSEQ multiplex PCR reads again in MiXCR, with one record for every CDR3 protein. The repertoire consists of under 200,000 distinct CDR3 sequences, with approximately 95% occurring once and the leading ten covering roughly 0.16%. Sequencing was performed on CD8+ T cells from PBMCs. The source of these receptors is a human donor with multiple sclerosis.

This rearrangement joins TRBV5-1 to TRBJ2-7, with 8 bases identical to TRBD1. V shed 2 bases and J 5 bases; nucleotides not matched to a gene: 9. This CDR3 spans 15 amino acids. Looked up from germline, CDR1 is SGHRS and CDR2 is YFSETQ. CDR3 region: CASSFRQGIVHEQYF. The CDR3 coding sequence is TGCGCCAGCAGCTTTAGACAGGGGATCGTCCACGAGCAGTACTTC.

The V call is TRBV20-1, the J call TRBJ1-2; TRBD1 agrees at 7 bases. The germline gives CDR1 DFQATT, CDR2 SNEGSKA (reference sequence). The CDR3 sequence is 13 residues long. Trimming at V came to 4 bases and at J to 2 bases, leaving 4 bases not matched to a gene. The CDR3, as DNA: TGCAGTGCTATCAGGGGGATGAACTATGGCTACACCTTC. This gives the protein CSAIRGMNYGYTF.

The chain carries TRBV12-5 and TRBJ1-2, with TRBD1 matching over 9 bases. V lost 6 bases, J lost 3 bases, and 2 bases stayed unmatched. The CDR3 is made up of 13 amino acids. CDR1 is LGHNT, CDR2 FRNRAP, per germline. CDR3 in amino acids: CASGWTGDYGYTF. The CDR3 DNA reads TGTGCTAGTGGGTGGACAGGGGACTATGGCTACACCTTC.

The chain uses TRBV20-1 and TRBJ1-2; D gene unclear. This CDR3 has 14 amino acids. Germline CDR1 and CDR2: DFQATT and SNEGSKA (reference sequence). The ends were cut back, 3 bases at V and 0 bases at J, with 11 bases in the middle. CDR3 protein: CSARVLPANYGYTF. The CDR3 DNA follows: TGCAGTGCTAGGGTTTTACCAGCTAACTATGGCTACACCTTC.

The chain uses TRBV13 and TRBJ2-6; no firm D call. V lost 4 bases and J 0 bases, leaving 10 bases between the germline ends. Germline CDR1 reads PRHDT; CDR2 reads FYEKMQ (reference sequence). This CDR3 region has 16 residues. This chain's CDR3 is CASSSTVNSGANVLTF. CDR3 DNA: TGTGCCAGCAGCTCCACAGTAAACTCTGGGGCCAACGTCCTGACTTTC.

The DNA for the CDR3 is TGCAGCGTTGAAGCCCAAGATACGCAGTATTTT. As protein: CSVEAQDTQYF. The J gene is TRBJ2-3, the V gene TRBV29-1; D remains ambiguous. The germline gives CDR1 SQVTM, CDR2 ANQGSEA. The CDR3 length is 11 residues. Trimming cost V 1 base and J 5 bases, with 4 bases left between them.

The V call is TRBV12-5, the J call TRBJ2-5; tentatively, D is TRBD2 (5 bases). From germline, CDR1 is LGHNT and CDR2 FRNRAP. The CDR3 is 17 amino acids. V lost 4 bases and J lost 0, with 18 bases in between. CDR3 residues: CASGSHARGDYQETQYF. Here the CDR3 DNA reads TGTGCTAGTGGTTCTCACGCCCGGGGAGATTACCAAGAGACCCAGTACTTC. Variable domain in full (rest from reference TRBV12-5 and TRBJ2-5): DARVTQTPRHKVTEMGQEVTMRCQPILGHNTVFWYRQTMMQGLELLAYFRNRAPLDDSGMPKDRFSAEMPDATLATLKIQPSEPRDSAVYFCASGSHARGDYQETQYFGPGTRLLVL.

This chain joins TRBV20-1 and TRBJ2-7, with 8 bases lining up with TRBD2. There are 14 residues in the CDR3. Germline V gives CDR1 DFQATT, CDR2 SNEGSKA (reference sequence). V dropped 1 base and J dropped 6; count of bases not matched to a gene: 8. The CDR3 here is CSARVPGGPLEQYF. The CDR3 coding sequence is TGCAGTGCTAGAGTCCCGGGAGGGCCACTCGAGCAGTACTTC.

The chain couples TRBV4-1 to TRBJ1-1; no reliable D call. V was pared by 11 bases and J by 0 bases, with 13 bases between. Per germline, CDR1 MGHRA and CDR2 YSYEKL. This CDR3 region has 13 residues. CDR3 loop: CAHSFRLNTEAFF. The DNA of the CDR3 is TGCGCCCACAGTTTCAGGTTGAACACTGAAGCTTTCTTT.

The gene calls are TRBV9 and TRBJ2-5, with 7 bases lining up with TRBD2. J lost 2 bases, V lost 5 bases, and 12 bases had no gene match. The CDR3 totals 16 residues. CDR1 is SGDLS, CDR2 YYNGEE, per germline. CDR3 region: CASSANQRGGQETQYF. CDR3 DNA sequence: TGTGCCAGCAGTGCTAATCAGCGGGGTGGTCAAGAGACCCAGTACTTC. Together with reference TRBV9 and TRBJ2-5, the CDR3 gives the full variable domain: DSGVTQTPKHLITATGQRVTLRCSPRSGDLSVYWYQQSLDQGLQFLIQYYNGEERAKGNILERFSAQQFPDLHSELNLSSLELGDSALYFCASSANQRGGQETQYFGPGTRLLVL.

The rearrangement joins TRBV27 to TRBJ2-3; tentative D call: TRBD2 (6 bases). Trimming removed 3 bases from V and 6 bases from J, with 10 bases in between. CDR1 and CDR2 from the germline V gene are MNHEY and SMNVEV (reference sequence). The CDR3 contains 13 residues. The CDR3 DNA is TGTGCCAGCAGTTTGGAGGGGATCGATACGCAGTATTTT. Encoded protein: CASSLEGIDTQYF.

The rearrangement joins TRBV13 to TRBJ2-1; D is unclear. The CDR3 covers 11 residues. CDR1 and CDR2 (germline): PRHDT, FYEKMQ (reference sequence). Trimming removed 3 bases from V and 7 bases from J, with 4 bases in between. The CDR3 loop is CASSFTNEQFF. The CDR3 DNA follows: TGTGCCAGCAGCTTCACAAATGAGCAGTTCTTC.

The chain is built from TRBV27 and TRBJ2-5, with D perhaps TRBD2 (6 bases). Deletions cut 10 bases from V and 4 bases from J, with 13 bases between. The CDR3 consists of 12 residues. Germline values: CDR1 MNHEY, CDR2 SMNVEV (reference sequence). CDR3 loop: CATTGVRETQYF. DNA for the CDR3: TGTGCCACCACGGGAGTTCGAGAGACCCAGTACTTC.

This clonotype was observed a single time. At one end, the junction sequence differs from germline, possibly due to a read error. The chain recombines TRBV12-3 or TRBV12-4 with TRBJ2-7; tentatively, D is TRBD2 (5 bases). There are 12 residues in the CDR3. CDR3 protein: CATSSGTYEQYF. CDR3 nucleotides: TGTGCCACCAGTTCGGGGACCTACGAGCAGTACTTC.

This rearrangement joins TRBV12-3 or TRBV12-4 to TRBJ2-5; 8 nucleotides agree with TRBD1. The CDR3 has 12 amino acids. Germline trimming cut 8 bases from V and 4 bases from J; bases unmatched to any gene: 3. Here the CDR3 DNA reads TGTGCCAGCTATACAGGGGGAGAGACCCAGTACTTC. It codes for CASYTGGETQYF.

V and J are TRBV5-1 and TRBJ2-1; D unclear. CDR1 is SGHRS, CDR2 YFSETQ, per germline. Between the trimmed V and J ends, which lost 4 bases and 0 bases, there was a span of 14 bases. The CDR3 consists of 16 residues. CDR3 loop: CASSRMTISSYNEQFF. Written as DNA, the CDR3 is TGCGCCAGCAGCCGGATGACAATCAGCTCCTACAATGAGCAGTTCTTC.

This rearrangement joins TRBV21-1 to TRBJ2-4; no DNA check was done on the table's D call, TRBD1. TRBV21-1 is labeled a pseudogene. The CDR3 is 21 residues long. As DNA, the CDR3 is TGTGCCAGCAGCAAAGGAAGATATGGAGACAGCATCCAACTAGCCAAAAACATTCAGTACTTC. Amino acids: CASSKGRYGDSIQLAKNIQYF.

The chain uses TRBV15 and TRBJ1-2, with TRBD1 matching over 12 bases. The CDR3 extends over 17 amino acids. Per the germline V gene, CDR1 is LNHNV and CDR2 is YYDKDF (reference sequence). Germline trimming cut 0 bases from V and 6 bases from J; bases unmatched to any gene: 8. This CDR3 is CATSREWSGTGGDGYTF. CDR3 DNA: TGTGCCACCAGCAGAGAGTGGTCCGGGACAGGGGGCGATGGCTACACCTTC.

J is TRBJ1-2 and V is TRBV29-1; D unclear. Trimming took 5 bases from V and 6 from J, leaving 16 bases between them. The CDR3 consists of 13 residues. Germline V gene sequence: CDR1 SQVTM, CDR2 ANQGSEA. CDR3 sequence (DNA): TGCAGCGTTCAGCATCGACTTGGTGATGGCTACACCTTC. Amino acid sequence: CSVQHRLGDGYTF.

The rearrangement uses TRBV2 and TRBJ1-2; 8 bases match TRBD1. Germline CDR1 reads SNHLY; CDR2 reads FYNNEI. This CDR3 comprises 12 residues. V shed 8 bases and J 8 bases; nucleotides not matched to a gene: 7. CDR3 protein: CASPTGAHGYTF. CDR3 in DNA: TGTGCCAGCCCGACAGGGGCTCACGGCTACACCTTC.

This chain uses TRBV11-2 with TRBJ1-2; weak D call: TRBD1 (6 bases). Trimming removed 5 bases from V and 4 bases from J, with 11 bases in between. Germline V lookup: CDR1 SGHAT, CDR2 FQNNGV. The CDR3 totals 13 residues. As DNA, the CDR3 is TGTGCCAGCAGCGCCGACAGGTCCTATGGCTACACCTTC. Protein: CASSADRSYGYTF.

The chain carries TRBV4-1 and TRBJ1-1; the D is unclear. The length of the CDR3 is 16 residues. V gave up 7 bases and J gave up 2 bases, with 20 bases separating them. CDR1 is MGHRA and CDR2 is YSYEKL in the germline V gene. The CDR3: CASTRKGQHRNTEAFF. For the CDR3, the DNA is TGCGCCAGCACCCGTAAGGGCCAACACCGTAACACTGAAGCTTTCTTT.

The chain combines TRBV3-1 with TRBJ1-1; unclear D gene. Germline CDR1 LGHDT, CDR2 YNNKEL (reference sequence). The V and J ends lost 3 bases and 3 bases respectively, with 8 bases between them. The CDR3 runs 13 residues. The chain's CDR3 is CASSHVRDTEAFF. Here the CDR3 DNA reads TGTGCCAGCAGCCATGTTCGGGACACTGAAGCTTTCTTT.

The table lists this clonotype with a count of one. The chain has TRBV6-5 and TRBJ2-3, with a weak D call TRBD2 (6 bases). The CDR3 has 14 residues. Germline-derived CDR1 and CDR2 are MNHEY and SVGAGI. Trimming removed 3 bases from V and 2 bases from J, with 9 bases in between. The DNA for the CDR3 is TGTGCCAGCAGTTATCGGGAGTACACAGATACGCAGTATTTT. Residues: CASSYREYTDTQYF.

The chain employs TRBV19 and TRBJ2-5; D gene ambiguous. Germline assignment: CDR1 LNHDA and CDR2 SQIVND (reference sequence). The ends were cut back, 5 bases at V and 1 base at J, with 11 bases in the middle. The CDR3 sequence is 14 residues long. The CDR3 nucleotides read TGTGCCAGTAGTGGCCGGGTCCCCCAAGAGACCCAGTACTTC. The encoded protein is CASSGRVPQETQYF.

The chain is built from TRBV9 and TRBJ2-1; tentatively, D is TRBD2 (5 bases). The CDR3 covers 13 residues. From germline, CDR1 is SGDLS and CDR2 YYNGEE. V lost 7 bases, J lost 5 bases, and 13 bases lay in between. The CDR3 bases are TGTGCCAGCGGGAGACTGGGCGACAATGAGCAGTTCTTC. Amino acids: CASGRLGDNEQFF.

The CDR3 protein is CSARTGDGYTF. The CDR3 DNA follows: TGCAGCGCGAGAACAGGGGACGGCTACACCTTC. The rearrangement joins TRBV29-1 to TRBJ1-2; 7 bases fit TRBD1. After removal of 7 bases from V and 8 bases from J, the junction contained 7 bases not matched to a gene. Germline V gene data show CDR1 as SQVTM and CDR2 as ANQGSEA. The CDR3 loop spans 11 amino acids. Full variable domain (missing parts from reference TRBV29-1 and TRBJ1-2): SAVISQKPSRDICQRGTSLTIQCQVDSQVTMMFWYRQQPGQSLTLIATANQGSEATYESGFVIDKFPISRPNLTFSTLTVSNMSPEDSSIYLCSARTGDGYTFGSGTRLTVV.